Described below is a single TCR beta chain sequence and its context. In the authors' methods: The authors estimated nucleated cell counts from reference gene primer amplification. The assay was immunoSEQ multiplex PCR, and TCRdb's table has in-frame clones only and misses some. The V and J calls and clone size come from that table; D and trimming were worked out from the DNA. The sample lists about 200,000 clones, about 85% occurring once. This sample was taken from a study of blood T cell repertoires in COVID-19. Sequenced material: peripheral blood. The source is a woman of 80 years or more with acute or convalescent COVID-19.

The chain's CDR3 is CASSGLQGDYGYTF. In DNA form, the CDR3 reads TGTGCCAGCTCGGGTTTACAGGGGGACTATGGCTACACCTTC. This chain uses TRBV18 with TRBJ1-2, with TRBD1 matching 8 bases. Germline V gene lookup returns CDR1 KGHSH and CDR2 LQKENI. The CDR3 totals 14 residues. After removal of 6 bases from V and 3 bases from J, the junction contained 6 bases not matched to a gene.